This T cell receptor beta chain was observed in a study of OX40 agonist ivuxolimab in advanced cancers. Study information: Patients were treated with intravenous ivuxolimab, dosed at 0.01 to 10 mg/kg and infused every 2 weeks.

Notes on the study in general: At 0.1 to 3.0 mg/kg and by week 6, CD4+ and CD8+ T cells in the blood had expanded clonally.

This clone was found once. What it binds is not known. CDR1 and CDR2 from the germline V gene are SGHNT and YYREEE (reference sequence). This CDR3 region has 14 residues. The V and J ends lost 0 bases and 0 bases respectively, with 5 bases between them. Clones were sequenced by immunoSEQ multiplex PCR, and TCRdb holds only the in-frame ones, with some missing. The table has tens of thousands of clones, around 80% seen once; the top ten hold over 1.5%. The source is an adult with an advanced solid tumor such as melanoma, head and neck, liver or kidney cancer. Sequenced here: CD4+ or CD8+ T cells sorted from blood, sampled in a trial of the OX40 agonist ivuxolimab. The chain has TRBV5-4 and TRBJ2-3, with a tentative D call TRBD2 (5 bases). CDR3 coding DNA: TGTGCCAGCAGCTTGGGAGGGAGCACAGATACGCAGTATTTT. Translation gives CASSLGGSTDTQYF.